Below, one TCR beta chain is given with its context. Its specificity is not known. The entirety of the isolated RNA underwent reverse transcription, so expressed TCRB transcripts were sequenced. Profiled with immunoSEQ multiplex PCR; TCRdb holds only in-frame clones, not every one. The table includes some 150,000 clones, roughly 11% detected once. This CDR3 has 15 residues. Germline trimming cut 2 bases from V and 6 bases from J; bases unmatched to any gene: 8. Germline CDR1 is SEHNR and CDR2 is FQNEAQ (reference sequence). This sample is part of a study of beta chain features in type 1 diabetes. Study-level results: Type 1 diabetes patients had fewer VDJ junction insertions and more deletions. Shortening of TCRB CDR3s, moderate but significant, appeared in all four CD4+ subsets of Type 1 diabetes patients.

The source of this sequence is a man younger than 35 in good health. The sequenced sample consisted of central memory CD4+ T cells from blood. The J gene is TRBJ2-5, the V gene TRBV7-9; 8 bases match TRBD1. CDR3 sequence reads: CASSLPGTGGKTQYF. CDR3 DNA sequence: TGTGCCAGCAGCTTACCCGGGACAGGCGGAAAGACCCAGTACTTC.